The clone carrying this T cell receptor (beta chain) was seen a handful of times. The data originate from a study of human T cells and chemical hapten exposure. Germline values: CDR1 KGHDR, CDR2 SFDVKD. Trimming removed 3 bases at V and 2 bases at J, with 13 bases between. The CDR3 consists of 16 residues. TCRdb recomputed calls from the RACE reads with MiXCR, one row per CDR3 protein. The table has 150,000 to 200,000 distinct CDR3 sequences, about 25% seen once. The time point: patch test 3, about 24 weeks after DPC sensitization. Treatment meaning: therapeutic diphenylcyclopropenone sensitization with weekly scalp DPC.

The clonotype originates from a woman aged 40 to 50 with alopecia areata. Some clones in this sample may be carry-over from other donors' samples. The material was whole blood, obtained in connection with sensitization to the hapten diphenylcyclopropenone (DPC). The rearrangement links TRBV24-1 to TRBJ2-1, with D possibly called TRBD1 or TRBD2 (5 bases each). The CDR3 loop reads CATSDPLGDTYNEQFF. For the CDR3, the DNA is TGTGCCACCAGTGATCCGTTGGGGGATACCTACAATGAGCAGTTCTTC.